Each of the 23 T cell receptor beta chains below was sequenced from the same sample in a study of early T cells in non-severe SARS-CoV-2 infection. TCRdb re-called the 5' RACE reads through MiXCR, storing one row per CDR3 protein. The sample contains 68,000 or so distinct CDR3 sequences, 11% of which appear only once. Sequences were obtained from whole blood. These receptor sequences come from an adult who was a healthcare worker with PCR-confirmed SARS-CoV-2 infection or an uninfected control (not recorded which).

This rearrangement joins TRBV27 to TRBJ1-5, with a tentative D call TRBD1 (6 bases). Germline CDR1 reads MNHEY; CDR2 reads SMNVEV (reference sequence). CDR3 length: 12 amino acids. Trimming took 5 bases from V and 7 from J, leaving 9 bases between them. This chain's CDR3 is CASSRGGQPQHF. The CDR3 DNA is TGTGCCAGCAGTCGAGGGGGACAGCCCCAGCATTTT.

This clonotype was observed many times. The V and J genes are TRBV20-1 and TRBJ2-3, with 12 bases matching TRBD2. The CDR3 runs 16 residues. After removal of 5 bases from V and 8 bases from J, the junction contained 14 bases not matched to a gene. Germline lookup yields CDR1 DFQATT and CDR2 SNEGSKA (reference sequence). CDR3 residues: CSALGASGRAGGTQYF. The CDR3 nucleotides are TGCAGTGCTCTCGGGGCTAGCGGGAGGGCCGGGGGTACGCAGTATTTT.

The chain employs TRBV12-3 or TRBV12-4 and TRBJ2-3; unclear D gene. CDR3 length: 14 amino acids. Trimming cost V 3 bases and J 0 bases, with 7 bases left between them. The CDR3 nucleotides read TGTGCCAGCAGTTTGGTGACTAGCACAGATACGCAGTATTTT. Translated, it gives CASSLVTSTDTQYF.

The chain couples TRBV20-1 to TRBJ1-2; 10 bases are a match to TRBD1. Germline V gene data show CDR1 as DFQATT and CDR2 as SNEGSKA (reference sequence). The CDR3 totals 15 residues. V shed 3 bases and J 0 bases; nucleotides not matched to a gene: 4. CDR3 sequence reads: CSASPTGGSNYGYTF. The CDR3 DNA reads TGCAGTGCTAGTCCGACAGGGGGCTCTAACTATGGCTACACCTTC.

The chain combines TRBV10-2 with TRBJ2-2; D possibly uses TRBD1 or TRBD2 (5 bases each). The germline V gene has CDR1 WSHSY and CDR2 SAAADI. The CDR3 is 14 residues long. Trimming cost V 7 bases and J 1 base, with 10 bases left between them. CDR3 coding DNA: TGCGCCAGCAAGGGACCGATGAACACCGGGGAGCTGTTTTTT. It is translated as CASKGPMNTGELFF.

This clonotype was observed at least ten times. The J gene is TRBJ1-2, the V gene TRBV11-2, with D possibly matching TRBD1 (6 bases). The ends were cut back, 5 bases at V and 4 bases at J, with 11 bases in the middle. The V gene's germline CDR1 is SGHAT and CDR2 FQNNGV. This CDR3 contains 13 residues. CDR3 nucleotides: TGTGCCAGCAGCCCTACAGGGATCTATGGCTACACCTTC. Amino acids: CASSPTGIYGYTF. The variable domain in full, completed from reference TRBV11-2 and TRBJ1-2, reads EAGVAQSPRYKIIEKRQSVAFWCNPISGHATLYWYQQILGQGPKLLIQFQNNGVVDDSQLPKDRFSAERLKGVDSTLKIQPAKLEDSAVYLCASSPTGIYGYTFGSGTRLTVV.

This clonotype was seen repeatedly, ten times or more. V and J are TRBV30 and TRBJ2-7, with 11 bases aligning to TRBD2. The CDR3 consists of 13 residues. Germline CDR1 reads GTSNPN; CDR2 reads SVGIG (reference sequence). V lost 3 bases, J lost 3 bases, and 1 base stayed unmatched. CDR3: CAWRTSGGYEQYF. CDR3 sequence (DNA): TGTGCCTGGAGAACTAGCGGGGGCTACGAGCAGTACTTC.

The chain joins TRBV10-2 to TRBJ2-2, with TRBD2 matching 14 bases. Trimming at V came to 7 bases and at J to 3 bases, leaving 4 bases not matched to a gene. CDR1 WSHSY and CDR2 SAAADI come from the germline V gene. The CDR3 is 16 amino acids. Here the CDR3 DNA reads TGCGCCAGCACTCCGGGACTAGCGGGAGACACCGGGGAGCTGTTTTTT. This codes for CASTPGLAGDTGELFF.

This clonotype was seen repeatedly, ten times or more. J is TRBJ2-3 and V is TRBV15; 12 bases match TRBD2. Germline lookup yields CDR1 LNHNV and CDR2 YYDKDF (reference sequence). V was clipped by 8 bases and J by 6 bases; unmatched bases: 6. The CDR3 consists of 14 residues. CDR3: CATGLAGRGDTQYF. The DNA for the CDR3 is TGTGCCACCGGACTAGCGGGAAGGGGCGATACGCAGTATTTT.

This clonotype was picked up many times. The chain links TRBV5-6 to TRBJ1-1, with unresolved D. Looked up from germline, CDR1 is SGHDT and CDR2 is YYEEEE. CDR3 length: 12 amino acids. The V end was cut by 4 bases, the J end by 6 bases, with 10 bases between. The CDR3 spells CASSDGFPEAFF. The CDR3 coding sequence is TGTGCCAGCAGCGACGGGTTTCCTGAAGCTTTCTTT.

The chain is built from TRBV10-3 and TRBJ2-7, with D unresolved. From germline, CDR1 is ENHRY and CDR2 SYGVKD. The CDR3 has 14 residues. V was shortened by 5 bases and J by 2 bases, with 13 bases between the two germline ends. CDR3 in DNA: TGTGCCATCAGTACCGGCCCGCCGCCCTACGAGCAGTACTTC. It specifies CAISTGPPPYEQYF.

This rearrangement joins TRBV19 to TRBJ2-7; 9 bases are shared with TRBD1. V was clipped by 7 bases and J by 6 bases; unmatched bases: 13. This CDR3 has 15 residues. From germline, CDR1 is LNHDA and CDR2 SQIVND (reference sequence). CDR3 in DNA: TGTGCCAGTACTAGGGCACAGGGGGCGCTTACCGAGCAGTACTTC. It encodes CASTRAQGALTEQYF.

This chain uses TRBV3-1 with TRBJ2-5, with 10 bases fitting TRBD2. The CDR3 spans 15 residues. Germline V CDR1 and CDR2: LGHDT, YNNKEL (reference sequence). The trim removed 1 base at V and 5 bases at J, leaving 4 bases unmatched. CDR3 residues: CASSQVPSGSETQYF. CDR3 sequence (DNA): TGTGCCAGCAGCCAAGTTCCTAGCGGGAGTGAGACCCAGTACTTC.

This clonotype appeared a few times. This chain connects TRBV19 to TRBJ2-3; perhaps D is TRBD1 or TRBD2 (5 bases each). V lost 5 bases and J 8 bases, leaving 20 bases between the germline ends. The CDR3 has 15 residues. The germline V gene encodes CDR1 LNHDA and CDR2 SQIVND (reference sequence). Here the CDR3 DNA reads TGTGCCAGTAGTTCCTCCAGTACGGGGCACGGTACGCAGTATTTT. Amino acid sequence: CASSSSSTGHGTQYF.

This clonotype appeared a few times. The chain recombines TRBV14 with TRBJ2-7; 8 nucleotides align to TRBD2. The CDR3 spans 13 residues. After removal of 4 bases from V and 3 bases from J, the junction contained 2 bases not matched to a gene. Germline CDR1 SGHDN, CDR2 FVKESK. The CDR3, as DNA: TGTGCCAGCAGCCCCGGGAGGGTCTACGAGCAGTACTTC. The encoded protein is CASSPGRVYEQYF.

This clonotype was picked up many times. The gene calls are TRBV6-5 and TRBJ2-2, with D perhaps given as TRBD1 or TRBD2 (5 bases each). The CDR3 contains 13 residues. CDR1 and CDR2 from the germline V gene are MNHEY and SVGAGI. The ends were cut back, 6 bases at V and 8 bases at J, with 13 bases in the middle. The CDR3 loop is CASSPGPWGELFF. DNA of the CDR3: TGTGCCAGCAGCCCGGGACCATGGGGGGAGCTGTTTTTT.

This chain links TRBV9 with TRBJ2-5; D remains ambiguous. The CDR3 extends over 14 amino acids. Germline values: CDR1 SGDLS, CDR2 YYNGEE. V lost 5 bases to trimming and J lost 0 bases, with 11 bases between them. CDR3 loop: CASSRDYHQETQYF. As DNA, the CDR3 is TGTGCCAGCAGTAGGGATTACCACCAAGAGACCCAGTACTTC.

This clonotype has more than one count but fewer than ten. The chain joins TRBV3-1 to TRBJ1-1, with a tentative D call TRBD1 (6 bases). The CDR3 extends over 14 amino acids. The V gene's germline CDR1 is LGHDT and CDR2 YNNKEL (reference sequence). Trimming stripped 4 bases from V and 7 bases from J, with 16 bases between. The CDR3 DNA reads TGTGCCAGCAGCCCCCCATGGGGGGCGGGTGAAGCTTTCTTT. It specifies CASSPPWGAGEAFF.

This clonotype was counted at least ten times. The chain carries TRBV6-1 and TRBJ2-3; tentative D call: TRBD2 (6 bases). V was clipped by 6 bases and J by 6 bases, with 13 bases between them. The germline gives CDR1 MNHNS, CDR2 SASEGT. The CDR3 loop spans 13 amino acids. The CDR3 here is CASRASASDTQYF. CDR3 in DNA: TGTGCCAGCAGGGCTAGCGCTTCCGATACGCAGTATTTT.

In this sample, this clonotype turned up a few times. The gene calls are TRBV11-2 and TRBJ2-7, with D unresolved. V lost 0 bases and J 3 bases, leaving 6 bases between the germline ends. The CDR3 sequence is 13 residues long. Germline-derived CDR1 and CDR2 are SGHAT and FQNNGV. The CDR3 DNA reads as TGTGCCAGCAGCTTAGACCCCCACTACGAGCAGTACTTC. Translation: CASSLDPHYEQYF.

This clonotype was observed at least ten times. This chain's CDR3 is CASRTRLVGGQYF. CDR3 nucleotide sequence: TGTGCCAGCAGAACGAGACTGGTCGGGGGGCAGTATTTT. This rearrangement joins TRBV7-8 to TRBJ2-3; D is perhaps TRBD2 (6 bases). Between the trimmed V and J ends, which lost 6 bases and 11 bases, there was a span of 18 bases. The length of the CDR3 is 13 residues. Looked up from germline, CDR1 is SGHVS and CDR2 is FQNEAQ.

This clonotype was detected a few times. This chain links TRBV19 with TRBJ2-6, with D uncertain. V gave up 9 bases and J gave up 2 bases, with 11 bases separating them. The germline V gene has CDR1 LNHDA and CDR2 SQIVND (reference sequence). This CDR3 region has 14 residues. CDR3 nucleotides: TGTGCCAGCAAAGCAATGGCTGGGGCCAACGTCCTGACTTTC. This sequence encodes CASKAMAGANVLTF.

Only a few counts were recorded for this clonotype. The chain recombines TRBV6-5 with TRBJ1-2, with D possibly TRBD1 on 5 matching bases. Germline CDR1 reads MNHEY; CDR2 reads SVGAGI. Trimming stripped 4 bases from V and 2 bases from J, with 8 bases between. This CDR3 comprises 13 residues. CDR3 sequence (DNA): TGTGCCAGCAGTTTACGGGACAACTATGGCTACACCTTC. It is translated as CASSLRDNYGYTF.